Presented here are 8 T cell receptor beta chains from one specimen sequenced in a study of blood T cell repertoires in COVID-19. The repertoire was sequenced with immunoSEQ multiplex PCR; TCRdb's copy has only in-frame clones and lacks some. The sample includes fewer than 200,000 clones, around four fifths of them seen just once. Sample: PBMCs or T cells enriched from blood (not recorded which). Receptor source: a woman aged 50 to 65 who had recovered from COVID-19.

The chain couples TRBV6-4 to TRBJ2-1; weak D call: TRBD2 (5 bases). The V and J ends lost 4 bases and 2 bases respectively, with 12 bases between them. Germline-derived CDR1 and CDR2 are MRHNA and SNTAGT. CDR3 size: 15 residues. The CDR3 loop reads CASSVSAGAYNEQFF. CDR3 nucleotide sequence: TGTGCCAGCAGTGTTTCGGCGGGCGCCTACAATGAGCAGTTCTTC.

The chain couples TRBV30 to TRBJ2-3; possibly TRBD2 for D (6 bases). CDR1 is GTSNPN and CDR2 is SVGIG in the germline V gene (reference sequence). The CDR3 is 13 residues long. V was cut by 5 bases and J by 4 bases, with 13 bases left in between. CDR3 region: CAWAQRRADTQYF. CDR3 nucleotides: TGTGCCTGGGCACAGAGGAGGGCAGATACGCAGTATTTT.

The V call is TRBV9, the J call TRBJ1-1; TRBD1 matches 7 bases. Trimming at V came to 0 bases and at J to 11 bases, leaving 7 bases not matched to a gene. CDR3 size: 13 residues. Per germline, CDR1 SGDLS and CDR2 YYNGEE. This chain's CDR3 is CASSVGRGTDAFF. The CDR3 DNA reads TGTGCCAGCAGCGTAGGGAGGGGGACAGACGCTTTCTTT.

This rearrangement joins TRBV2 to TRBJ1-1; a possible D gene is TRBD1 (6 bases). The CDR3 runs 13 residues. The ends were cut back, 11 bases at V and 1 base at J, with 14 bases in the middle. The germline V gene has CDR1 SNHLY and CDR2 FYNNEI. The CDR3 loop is CAGGRGENTEAFF. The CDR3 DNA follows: TGTGCCGGGGGCCGGGGGGAGAACACTGAAGCTTTCTTT. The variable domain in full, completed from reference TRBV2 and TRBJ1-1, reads EPEVTQTPSHQVTQMGQEVILRCVPISNHLYFYWYRQILGQKVEFLVSFYNNEISEKSEIFDDQFSVERPDGSNFTLKIRSTKLEDSAMYFCAGGRGENTEAFFGQGTRLTVV.

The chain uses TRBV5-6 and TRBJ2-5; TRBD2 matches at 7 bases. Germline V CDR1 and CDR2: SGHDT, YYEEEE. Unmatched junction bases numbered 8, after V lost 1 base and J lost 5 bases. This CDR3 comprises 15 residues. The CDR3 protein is CASSLPGGGGETQYF. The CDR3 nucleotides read TGTGCCAGCAGCTTGCCGGGAGGAGGAGGTGAGACCCAGTACTTC.

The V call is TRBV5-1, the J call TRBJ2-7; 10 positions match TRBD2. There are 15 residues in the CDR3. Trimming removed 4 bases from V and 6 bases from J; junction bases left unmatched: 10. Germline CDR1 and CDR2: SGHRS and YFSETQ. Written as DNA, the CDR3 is TGCGCCAGCAGCCCGCTAAGCGGGAGGGCCTCCGAGCAGTACGTC. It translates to CASSPLSGRASEQYV.

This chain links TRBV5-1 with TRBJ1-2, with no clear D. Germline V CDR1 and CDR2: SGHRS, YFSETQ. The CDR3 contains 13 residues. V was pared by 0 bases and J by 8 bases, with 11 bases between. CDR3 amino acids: CASSLDSGSGYTF. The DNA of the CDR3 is TGCGCCAGCAGCTTGGATTCTGGGAGCGGCTACACCTTC.

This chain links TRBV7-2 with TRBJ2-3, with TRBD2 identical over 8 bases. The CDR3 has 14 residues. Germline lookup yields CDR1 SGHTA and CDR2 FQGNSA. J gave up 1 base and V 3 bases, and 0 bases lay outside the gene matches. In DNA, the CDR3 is TGTGCCAGCAGCTTGACTAGCGGCACAGATACGCAGTATTTT. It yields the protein CASSLTSGTDTQYF.